One and the same sample provided the 26 T cell receptor beta chains below, sequenced in a study of T-cell memory formation after mild COVID-19. From the 5' RACE reads, TCRdb called clonotypes with MiXCR, one entry per CDR3 protein. The sample holds over 45,000 distinct CDR3 sequences, 9.3% seen once. Sequences were obtained from PBMCs or a T cell subset sorted from them (not recorded which). Source of these receptors: an adult woman who had mild COVID-19 (a few samples of this study predate the infection). Cell type and time point are not known.

This clonotype was seen a handful of times. The V and J genes are TRBV7-9 and TRBJ1-6; tentative D call: TRBD1 (6 bases). This CDR3 region has 17 residues. Germline assignment: CDR1 SEHNR and CDR2 FQNEAQ (reference sequence). V gave up 2 bases and J gave up 8 bases, with 19 bases separating them. CDR3 nucleotides: TGTGCCAGCAGCTTAAGGGGGAGTGGGGGCGCACATTCACCCCTCCACTTT. This encodes CASSLRGSGGAHSPLHF.

This clonotype was observed at least ten times. This chain links TRBV6-1 with TRBJ2-2, with D possibly matching TRBD1 (5 bases). Trimming left V 2 bases short and J 1 base short, with 14 bases between. The CDR3 is 17 amino acids. Germline CDR1 MNHNS, CDR2 SASEGT. The CDR3 DNA reads TGTGCCAGCAGTGAATTGGACCGGACAATGAACACCGGGGAGCTGTTTTTT. Amino acid sequence: CASSELDRTMNTGELFF.

This clonotype showed up just a few times. V and J are TRBV12-3 or TRBV12-4 and TRBJ1-1, with 12 bases that match TRBD1. V was clipped by 6 bases and J by 1 base; unmatched bases: 3. CDR3 length: 15 amino acids. The CDR3 DNA reads as TGTGCCAGCAGCGGGACAGGGGGCCGGAACACTGAAGCTTTCTTT. Its protein is CASSGTGGRNTEAFF.

The chain joins TRBV4-1 to TRBJ2-7; 9 bases match TRBD1. The CDR3 sequence is 14 residues long. Germline V gene sequence: CDR1 MGHRA, CDR2 YSYEKL. The J segment lost 3 bases and the V segment lost 3 bases, leaving 3 bases of the junction unmatched. CDR3 sequence: CASSQPGQGYEQYF. The CDR3 DNA reads TGCGCCAGCAGCCAGCCGGGACAGGGCTACGAGCAGTACTTC.

This clonotype has a count of ten or more. Relative to the germline gene, one junction end is altered; a read error may explain this. The genes are TRBV7-2 and TRBJ2-7, with 9 bases lining up with TRBD2. Germline CDR1 and CDR2: SGHTA and FQGNSA. There are 12 residues in the CDR3. CDR3 protein: CASSLVLAGVHF. The DNA for the CDR3 is TGTGCCAGCAGCTTAGTATTAGCGGGAGTGCACTTC.

Many counts were recorded for this clonotype. The V call is TRBV6-6, the J call TRBJ1-6, with D perhaps TRBD1 (6 bases). Per germline, CDR1 MNHNY and CDR2 SVGAGI (reference sequence). V lost 8 bases and J 7 bases, leaving 12 bases between the germline ends. This CDR3 comprises 13 residues. This chain's CDR3 is CASVLGANSPLHF. In DNA, the CDR3 is TGTGCCAGCGTTCTGGGGGCAAATTCACCCCTCCACTTT.

V and J are TRBV9 and TRBJ2-3; TRBD2 aligns across 9 bases. The CDR3 loop spans 16 amino acids. After removal of 0 bases from V and 3 bases from J, the junction contained 5 bases not matched to a gene. In germline, CDR1 is SGDLS, CDR2 YYNGEE. The CDR3 coding sequence is TGTGCCAGCAGCGTAGGCCGGCGGGGGGGTACAGATACGCAGTATTTT. Its protein product is CASSVGRRGGTDTQYF.

The V gene is TRBV2, the J gene TRBJ2-5, with D possibly TRBD2 on 7 matching bases. The CDR3 is made up of 16 amino acids. V lost 1 base and J 5 bases, leaving 17 bases between the germline ends. CDR1 is SNHLY, CDR2 FYNNEI, per germline. This CDR3 is CASSEGAGAAWETQYF. The CDR3 DNA follows: TGTGCCAGCAGTGAAGGCGCGGGGGCTGCTTGGGAGACCCAGTACTTC.

There are a few counts of this clonotype. V gene TRBV5-1 combines with J gene TRBJ2-5; D gene ambiguous. From germline, CDR1 is SGHRS and CDR2 YFSETQ. V was trimmed by 4 bases and J by 2 bases, leaving 9 bases between them. The CDR3 runs 13 residues. The CDR3 sequence: CASSRQPQETQYF. CDR3 nucleotides: TGCGCCAGCAGCCGCCAACCTCAAGAGACCCAGTACTTC.

This clonotype has a handful of counts. The CDR3 loop is CSARAPPEEAFF. CDR3 in DNA: TGCAGTGCTAGAGCCCCTCCGGAGGAGGCTTTCTTT. The V and J genes are TRBV20-1 and TRBJ1-1; D ambiguous. Germline V gene data show CDR1 as DFQATT and CDR2 as SNEGSKA (reference sequence). V dropped 1 base and J dropped 11 bases, with 14 bases sitting between them. The CDR3 totals 12 residues.

This clonotype was recorded at least ten times. The chain joins TRBV7-6 to TRBJ2-1, with 9 bases identical to TRBD2. The CDR3 has 16 amino acids. With V trimmed by 1 base and J by 5 bases, 6 bases remained unmatched. From germline, CDR1 is SGHVS and CDR2 FNYEAQ. In DNA form, the CDR3 reads TGTGCCAGCAGCTTAGTTAGCGGGGGATGGAACAATGAGCAGTTCTTC. It translates to CASSLVSGGWNNEQFF.

This clonotype has only a few counts. The chain joins TRBV3-1 to TRBJ2-1, with D tentatively TRBD2 (6 bases). The CDR3 has 15 residues. CDR1 is LGHDT, CDR2 YNNKEL, per germline (reference sequence). The V and J ends lost 2 bases and 6 bases respectively, with 14 bases between them. Written as DNA, the CDR3 is TGTGCCAGCAGCCAAAGGGGAGGCAAGGGCAATGAGCAGTTCTTC. Translating gives CASSQRGGKGNEQFF.

This clonotype has more than one count but fewer than ten. The rearrangement links TRBV3-1 to TRBJ2-2; D gene unclear. The CDR3 has 14 residues. V was clipped by 1 base and J by 6 bases, with 9 bases between them. Per germline, CDR1 LGHDT and CDR2 YNNKEL (reference sequence). For the CDR3, the DNA is TGTGCCAGCAGCCAAGTGGGTGCCCCCGGGGAGCTGTTTTTT. This sequence encodes CASSQVGAPGELFF.

This clonotype was seen a few times. V gene TRBV12-3 or TRBV12-4 combines with J gene TRBJ2-5; maybe TRBD2 (7 bases). Trimming removed 3 bases from V and 0 bases from J, with 17 bases in between. The CDR3 runs to 17 residues. The CDR3 is CASSFVGGGPYQETQYF. For the CDR3, the DNA is TGTGCCAGCAGTTTCGTGGGCGGGGGCCCGTACCAAGAGACCCAGTACTTC.

This clonotype was observed many times. The V and J genes are TRBV7-8 and TRBJ2-7; D remains ambiguous. This CDR3 contains 11 residues. Germline V CDR1 and CDR2: SGHVS, FQNEAQ. V was trimmed by 4 bases and J by 4 bases, leaving 5 bases between them. The CDR3 sequence: CASSSTYEQYF. CDR3 in DNA: TGTGCCAGCAGCTCCACTTACGAGCAGTACTTC.

The rearrangement joins TRBV21-1 to TRBJ2-2. TRBV21-1 is classified as a pseudogene. The CDR3 sequence is 15 residues long. Here the CDR3 reads CASSKAAANTGELFF. The CDR3 nucleotides are TGTGCCAGCAGCAAAGCAGCGGCGAACACCGGGGAGCTGTTTTTT.

This clonotype was recorded a few times. The rearrangement links TRBV12-3 or TRBV12-4 to TRBJ2-1; TRBD1 matches 10 bases. The CDR3 is 13 residues long. The V and J ends lost 5 bases and 7 bases, in that order; junction bases with no gene match: 2. This chain's CDR3 is CASSTGQGNEQFF. The CDR3 nucleotides are TGTGCCAGCAGTACGGGACAGGGGAATGAGCAGTTCTTC.

A note on this clonotype: A read error is possible here, since a much larger clone lies one base away. The gene calls are TRBV5-1 and TRBJ2-3, with D perhaps assigned TRBD1 or TRBD2 (5 bases each). Deletions cut 7 bases from V and 6 bases from J, with 12 bases between. The V gene's germline CDR1 is SGHRS and CDR2 YFSETQ. This CDR3 has 12 amino acids. CDR3: CASAWGLDTQYF. In DNA form, the CDR3 reads TGCGCCAGCGCGTGGGGGTTGGATACGCAGTATTTT.

This clonotype was counted between two and nine times. This chain connects TRBV20-1 to TRBJ2-1; D ambiguous. The CDR3 is 13 amino acids. Trimming removed 2 bases from V and 4 bases from J, with 9 bases in between. From germline, CDR1 is DFQATT and CDR2 SNEGSKA (reference sequence). The CDR3 DNA reads as TGCAGTGCTAGACACGGCATATACAATGAGCAGTTCTTC. It encodes CSARHGIYNEQFF.

This sequence joins TRBV24-1 and TRBJ2-1; 13 positions agree with TRBD2. Trimming removed 1 base from V and 7 bases from J; junction bases left unmatched: 9. Germline assignment: CDR1 KGHDR and CDR2 SFDVKD. This CDR3 region has 18 residues. The CDR3 DNA reads TGTGCCACCAGTGATTTACCTGGACTAGCGGGGGATTCGAATGAGCAGTTCTTC. This gives the protein CATSDLPGLAGDSNEQFF.

About this clonotype itself: The germline gene is not matched at one end of the junction; a read error may be the cause. The chain uses TRBV12-3 or TRBV12-4 and TRBJ1-6; D is ambiguous. The CDR3 runs to 14 residues. This CDR3 is CASRGGLVNSPIHF. In DNA form, the CDR3 reads TGTGCCAGTAGAGGAGGATTGGTTAATTCACCCATCCACTTT.

Points on this clonotype: A much larger clone sits a single nucleotide away, making a read error possible. The gene calls are TRBV6-5 and TRBJ1-2; D not resolved. Trimming took 6 bases from V and 8 from J, leaving 22 bases between them. This CDR3 region has 15 residues. Germline CDR1 MNHEY, CDR2 SVGAGI. CDR3 residues: CASRPLLSALKGYTF. The CDR3 nucleotides are TGTGCCAGCAGACCCCTCCTCAGTGCATTGAAAGGCTACACCTTC.

This clonotype was picked up a small number of times. The chain is built from TRBV5-1 and TRBJ2-3; a weak D match, TRBD2 (5 bases). The CDR3 runs 14 residues. Trimming took 5 bases from V and 7 from J, leaving 17 bases between them. Per germline, CDR1 SGHRS and CDR2 YFSETQ. As DNA, the CDR3 is TGCGCCAGCAGGATGGACTTATCGGGAAATACGCAGTATTTT. This translates into CASRMDLSGNTQYF.

This clonotype was detected many times. V gene TRBV5-1 combines with J gene TRBJ1-1; D is undetermined. CDR3 length equals 14 residues. The germline CDR1 and CDR2 sequences are SGHRS and YFSETQ. V lost 0 bases and J lost 9, with 15 bases in between. For the CDR3, the DNA is TGCGCCAGCAGCTTGGAACAGACGTCCCGCCAAGCTTTCTTT. It encodes CASSLEQTSRQAFF.

There are a few counts of this clonotype. The V gene is TRBV18, the J gene TRBJ1-5; D not certain. CDR3 length: 14 residues. Trimming took off 3 bases at V and 0 bases at J, with 6 bases between the two ends. Germline values: CDR1 KGHSH, CDR2 LQKENI. The CDR3 protein is CASSPGYSNQPQHF. Written as DNA, the CDR3 is TGTGCCAGCTCACCGGGCTATAGCAATCAGCCCCAGCATTTT.

In this sample, this clonotype turned up many times. V is TRBV5-5 and J is TRBJ2-7; D is perhaps TRBD2 (5 bases). Germline V lookup: CDR1 SGHKS, CDR2 YYEKEE (reference sequence). The CDR3 consists of 12 residues. V lost 4 bases and J lost 5, with 10 bases in between. The DNA of the CDR3 is TGTGCCAGCAGCCTCGAGGGCCACGAGCAGTACTTC. Its protein is CASSLEGHEQYF.